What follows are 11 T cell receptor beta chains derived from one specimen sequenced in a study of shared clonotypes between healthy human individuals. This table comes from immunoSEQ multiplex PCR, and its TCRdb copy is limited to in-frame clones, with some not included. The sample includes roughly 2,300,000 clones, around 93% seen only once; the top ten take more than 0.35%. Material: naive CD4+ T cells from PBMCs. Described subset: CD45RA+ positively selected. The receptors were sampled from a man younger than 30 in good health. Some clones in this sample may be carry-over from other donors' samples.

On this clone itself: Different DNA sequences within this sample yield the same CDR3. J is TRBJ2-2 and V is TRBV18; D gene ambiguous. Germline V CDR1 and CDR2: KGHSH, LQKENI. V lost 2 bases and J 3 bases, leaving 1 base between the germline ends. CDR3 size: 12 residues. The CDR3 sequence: CASSPYTGELFF. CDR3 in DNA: TGTGCCAGCTCACCATACACCGGGGAGCTGTTTTTT.

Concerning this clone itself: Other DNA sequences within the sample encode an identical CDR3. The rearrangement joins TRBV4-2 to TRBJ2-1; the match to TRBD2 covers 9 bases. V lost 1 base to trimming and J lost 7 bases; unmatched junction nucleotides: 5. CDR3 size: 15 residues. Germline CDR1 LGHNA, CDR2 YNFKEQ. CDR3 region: CASSQAGGRGNEQFF. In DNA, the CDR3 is TGTGCCAGCAGCCAAGCTGGCGGGAGGGGGAATGAGCAGTTCTTC.

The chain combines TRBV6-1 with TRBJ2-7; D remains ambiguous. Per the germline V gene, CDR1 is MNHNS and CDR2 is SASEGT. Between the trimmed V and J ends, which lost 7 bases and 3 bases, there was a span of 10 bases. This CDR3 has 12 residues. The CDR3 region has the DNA TGTGCCAGCAATCCGGGCGGCTACGAGCAGTACTTC. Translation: CASNPGGYEQYF.

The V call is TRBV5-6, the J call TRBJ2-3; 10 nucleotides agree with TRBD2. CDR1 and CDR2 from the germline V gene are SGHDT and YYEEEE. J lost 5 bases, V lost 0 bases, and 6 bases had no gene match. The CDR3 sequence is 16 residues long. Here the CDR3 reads CASSLGTSGLVDTQYF. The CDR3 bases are TGTGCCAGCAGCTTGGGGACTAGCGGCCTAGTAGATACGCAGTATTTT.

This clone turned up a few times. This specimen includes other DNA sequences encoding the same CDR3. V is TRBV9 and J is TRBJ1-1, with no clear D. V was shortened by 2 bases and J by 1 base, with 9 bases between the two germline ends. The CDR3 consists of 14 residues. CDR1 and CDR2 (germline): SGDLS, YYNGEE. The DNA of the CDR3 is TGTGCCAGCAGCGTTACCGGGAGGAACACTGAAGCTTTCTTT. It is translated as CASSVTGRNTEAFF.

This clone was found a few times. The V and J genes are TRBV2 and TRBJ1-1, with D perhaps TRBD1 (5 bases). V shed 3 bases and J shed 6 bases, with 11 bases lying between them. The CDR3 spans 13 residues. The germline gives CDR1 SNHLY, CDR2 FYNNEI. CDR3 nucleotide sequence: TGTGCCAGCAGTGATGAGTGGGGGTCTGAAGCTTTCTTT. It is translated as CASSDEWGSEAFF.

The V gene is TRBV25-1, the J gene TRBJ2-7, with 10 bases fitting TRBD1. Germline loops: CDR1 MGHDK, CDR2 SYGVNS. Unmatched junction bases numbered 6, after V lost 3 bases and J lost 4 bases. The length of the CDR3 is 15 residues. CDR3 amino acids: CASSDGTGVVYEQYF. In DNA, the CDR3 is TGTGCCAGCAGTGACGGGACAGGGGTAGTGTACGAGCAGTACTTC.

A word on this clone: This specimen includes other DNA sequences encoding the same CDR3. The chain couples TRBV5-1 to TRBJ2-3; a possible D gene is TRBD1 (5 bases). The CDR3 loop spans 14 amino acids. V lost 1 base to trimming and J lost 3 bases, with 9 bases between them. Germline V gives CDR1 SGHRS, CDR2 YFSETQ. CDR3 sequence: CASSLSQGTDTQYF. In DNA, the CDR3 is TGCGCCAGCAGCTTGAGCCAGGGAACAGATACGCAGTATTTT. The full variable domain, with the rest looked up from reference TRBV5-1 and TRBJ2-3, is KAGVTQTPRYLIKTRGQQVTLSCSPISGHRSVSWYQQTPGQGLQFLFEYFSETQRNKGNFPGRFSGRQFSNSRSEMNVSTLELGDSALYLCASSLSQGTDTQYFGPGTRLTVL.

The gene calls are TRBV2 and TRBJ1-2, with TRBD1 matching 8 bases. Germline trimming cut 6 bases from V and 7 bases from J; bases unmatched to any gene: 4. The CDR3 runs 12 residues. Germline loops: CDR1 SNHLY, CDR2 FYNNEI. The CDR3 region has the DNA TGTGCCAGCAGCATACAGGGGGGTGGCTACACCTTC. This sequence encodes CASSIQGGGYTF.

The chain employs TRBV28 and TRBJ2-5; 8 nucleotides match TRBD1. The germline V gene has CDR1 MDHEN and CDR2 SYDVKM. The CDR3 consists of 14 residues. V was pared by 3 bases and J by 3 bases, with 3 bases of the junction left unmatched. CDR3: CASSFGTGEETQYF. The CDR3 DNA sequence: TGTGCCAGCAGTTTCGGGACAGGTGAAGAGACCCAGTACTTC.

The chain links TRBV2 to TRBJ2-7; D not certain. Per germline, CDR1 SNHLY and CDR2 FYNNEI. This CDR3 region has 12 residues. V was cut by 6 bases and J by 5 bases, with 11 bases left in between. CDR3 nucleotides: TGTGCCAGCAGCCTCGTCAATAACGAGCAGTACTTC. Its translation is CASSLVNNEQYF.